This TCR beta chain was profiled in a study of blood T cell repertoires in COVID-19. On the study more broadly: The United States, Italy and Spain were the sources of the acute and convalescent COVID-19 samples.

Data came from immunoSEQ multiplex PCR; TCRdb stores just in-frame clones and leaves some out. The repertoire includes roughly 100,000 clones, over 70% of them detected once, and around 0.92% sits in the top ten. J gave up 2 bases and V 3 bases, and 5 bases lay outside the gene matches. The CDR3 loop spans 16 amino acids. CDR1 and CDR2 (germline): LNHDA, SQIVND (reference sequence). The chain uses TRBV19 and TRBJ1-5; 9 bases map to TRBD1. The TCR sequence derives from a human donor with acute or convalescent COVID-19. The donor label of this sample is uncertain. Sequenced sample: peripheral blood. The CDR3 DNA sequence: TGTGCCAGTAGTATGGGACAGGGCGGTGGCAATCAGCCCCAGCATTTT. This encodes CASSMGQGGGNQPQHF. The whole variable domain, filled in from reference TRBV19 and TRBJ1-5, reads DGGITQSPKYLFRKEGQNVTLSCEQNLNHDAMYWYRQDPGQGLRLIYYSQIVNDFQKGDIAEGYSVSREKKESFPLTVTSAQKNPTAFYLCASSMGQGGGNQPQHFGDGTRLSIL.